What follows is one TCR beta chain and its context. The record originates from a study of blood T cell repertoires in COVID-19. The table came from immunoSEQ multiplex PCR; TCRdb's copy has only in-frame clones and leaves some out. The sample includes tens of thousands of clones, 55% to 70% of them seen just once. Looked up from germline, CDR1 is SGHTA and CDR2 is FQGTGA. The CDR3 runs 18 residues. Germline trimming cut 2 bases from V and 2 bases from J; bases unmatched to any gene: 5. The TCR was taken from a woman in her seventies with acute or convalescent COVID-19. The material sequenced was peripheral blood. The chain is built from TRBV7-3 and TRBJ2-6; 11 bases agree with TRBD1. The CDR3 DNA follows: TGTGCCAGCAGCTTAGCTGGACAGGGGGCCGCTGGGGCCAACGTCCTGACTTTC. Protein sequence: CASSLAGQGAAGANVLTF.